This TCR beta chain was captured in a study of blood T cell repertoires in COVID-19 (dated by TCRdb to about 2020). With regard to the full study: Samples covering the acute and convalescent phases of COVID-19 were provided by collaborators in the United States, Italy and Spain. The dataset comprised deeply sampled blood TCRbeta repertoires from subjects exposed to, actively infected with, or recovered from COVID-19. A freely available public database, intended as a resource for researchers studying the immune response to SARS-CoV-2, is where the repertoires were released. Samples were obtained from the ongoing ImmuneRACE study (first 160 participants) and from 950 to 1,500 subjects provided by 6 global collaborators. Where HLA class I and class II types were available, the types were taken from metadata supplied by the sample provider, not from assay-based typing. A de-identified subject ID, COVID-19 status, age in years and sex were almost always included in the sample metadata. The prospective study material was composed of cDNA or gDNA derived from T cells, B-cell-depleted T cells, or PBMCs. Findings and caveats that apply to the study as a whole: How much clinical and demographic metadata was included differed by source and by participant, and the metadata was provided uncurated.

The CDR3 spans 16 residues, from the cysteine through the phenylalanine. This entry keeps only the CDR3 DNA: 48 bases, framed from base 1. A distance of 11 bases separates the germline ends of V and J, which lose 2 bases and 0 bases respectively. CDR1 MNHEY and CDR2 SVGAGI were looked up in the germline V gene. Whole blood was collected in K2EDTA tubes by collaborating institutions according to the institutions' own protocols. For TCRbeta analysis, collaborators shipped samples as frozen whole blood, isolated PBMCs, or DNA extracted from either of those sample types. TCRbeta CDR3 regions were amplified from genomic DNA using the immunoSEQ Assay, a bias-controlled multiplex PCR. As for how the authors treated the data: The number of nucleated cells in each sample was estimated by amplification of reference gene primers within the assay. To quantify the absolute abundance of each unique TCRbeta CDR3 rearrangement, sequence reads were collapsed and filtered. For each sample, productive Simpson clonality was calculated as the square root of Simpson's diversity index across productive rearrangements. The source is immuneACCESS, and TCRdb retained only in-frame sequences with V and J called. Part of the clones is not carried over; for the studies checked, unresolved V genes explain less than half of this, and the remainder is unexplained. V, J and clone size are taken as reported in that table, and D and trimming were inferred from the DNA itself. This sample lists roughly 140,000 clones; around nine tenths were detected once. About 1.5% of the sample is in the top ten clones.

On this clone: There is no known antigen for this receptor. No much larger clone is present one base from it, and per-base qualities are unavailable.

Specimen: peripheral blood. This receptor chain uses TRBV6-5 and TRBJ2-1; no D gene call is confident. The clonotype was recovered from a woman aged 50 to 60 with acute or convalescent COVID-19. The DNA is TGTGCCAGCAGTTACGATCGGGTAGTCTCCTACAATGAGCAGTTCTTC. Its coded protein is CASSYDRVVSYNEQFF.